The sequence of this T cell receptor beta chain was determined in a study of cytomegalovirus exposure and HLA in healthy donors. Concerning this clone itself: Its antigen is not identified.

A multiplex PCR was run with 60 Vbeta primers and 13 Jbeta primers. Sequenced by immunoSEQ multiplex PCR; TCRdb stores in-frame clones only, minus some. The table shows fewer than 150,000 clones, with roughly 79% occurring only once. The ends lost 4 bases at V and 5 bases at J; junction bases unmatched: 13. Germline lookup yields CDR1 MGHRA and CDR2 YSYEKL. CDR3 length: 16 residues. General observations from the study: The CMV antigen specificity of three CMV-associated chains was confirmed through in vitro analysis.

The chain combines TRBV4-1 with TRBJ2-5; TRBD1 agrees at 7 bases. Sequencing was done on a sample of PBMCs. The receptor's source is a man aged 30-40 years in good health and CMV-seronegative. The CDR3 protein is CASSPLRTGDSETQYF. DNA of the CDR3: TGCGCCAGCAGCCCGCTGAGGACAGGCGACTCGGAGACCCAGTACTTC.